There are many counts of the clone carrying this T cell receptor beta chain. This specimen belongs to a study of T-cell reconstitution after alpha-beta-depleted transplantation in children. Construction of the TCRbeta library involved unique molecular identifiers. TCRdb redid the calling of the PCR reads with MiXCR, one entry per CDR3 protein. The sample yields about 110,000 distinct CDR3 sequences, 9% to 12% seen once. The TCR sequence derives from a human donor who donated a stem cell graft to a child with acute lymphoblastic leukemia. Sequencing was performed on PBMCs from the stem cell graft donor, taken from the stem cell graft.

This CDR3 reads CASSWGTTDTQYF. The CDR3 DNA reads TGTGCCAGCAGCTGGGGGACCACAGATACGCAGTATTTT. The V call is TRBV11-2, the J call TRBJ2-3; D tentatively fits TRBD1 or TRBD2 (5 bases each). The CDR3 length is 13 residues. The V end lost 4 bases, the J end lost 2 bases, and 7 bases lay between the germline ends. CDR1 and CDR2 (germline): SGHAT, FQNNGV.